The rows below give T cell receptor beta chains drawn from one sample of a study of T-cell memory formation after mild COVID-19. TCRdb itself ran the 5' RACE reads through MiXCR, one entry per CDR3 protein. Among 200,000 to 250,000 distinct CDR3 sequences listed, roughly a tenth were seen once. Input material: PBMCs or a T cell subset sorted from them (not recorded which). Source of these receptors: a young man who had mild COVID-19 (a few samples of this study predate the infection). Cell type and time point are not known. CDR3s include the opening cysteine and the closing phenylalanine or tryptophan. A D gene is named only where the DNA matches it firmly. Rows may omit the clone size; those that give it use once, few, many or a size class.

V	D	size	J	DNA	CDR3
TRBV12-3/TRBV12-4	-	-	TRBJ1-5	TGTGCCAGCAGCTTTTGGGGAAATCAGCCCCAGCATTTT	CASSFWGNQPQHF
TRBV4-3	-	few	TRBJ1-1	TGCGCCAGCAGCCAAGAGATCGGCAGTGGGGCTTTCTTT	CASSQEIGSGAFF
TRBV6-2/TRBV6-3	-	-	TRBJ2-1	TGTGCCAGCAGGACCGACGGTAATGAGCAGTTCTTC	CASRTDGNEQFF
TRBV7-2	-	many	TRBJ1-5	TGTGCCAGCAGCTTATTCGCAGTACCTAATCAGCCCCAGCATTTT	CASSLFAVPNQPQHF
TRBV15	TRBD1	-	TRBJ1-1	TGTGCCACCAGCAGAGGGAACAGGGGTGAAGCTTTCTTT	CATSRGNRGEAFF
TRBV20-1	TRBD1	-	TRBJ1-5	TGCAGTGCTTTCAGGACAGGAGAGACTCAGCCCCAGCATTTT	CSAFRTGETQPQHF
TRBV2	-	-	TRBJ1-2	TGTGCCAGCAGTGAAACCCACGGGTCTGACTATGGCTACACCTTC	CASSETHGSDYGYTF
TRBV18	TRBD1	-	TRBJ2-2	TGTGCCAGCTCACCACCCGGACAGGGAGGTCCCGGGGAGCTGTTTTTT	CASSPPGQGGPGELFF
TRBV5-1	-	many	TRBJ2-5	TGCGCCAGCAGGAGTAGCGGCAGAGAGACCCAGTACTTC	CASRSSGRETQYF
TRBV5-8	-	few	TRBJ2-3	TGTGCCAGCAGCTTCGGGCCTGATAAGTATTTT	CASSFGPDKYF
TRBV2	TRBD1	few	TRBJ1-1	TGTGCCAGCAGTGTGACAGGGTCCGACACTGAAGCTTTCTTT	CASSVTGSDTEAFF
TRBV20-1	-	-	TRBJ1-1	TGCAGTGCTCAGGAAGGACGGGCGAACACTGAAGCTTTCTTT	CSAQEGRANTEAFF
TRBV20-1	-	-	TRBJ1-5	TGCAGTGCTAGTGGAAGGGGTAGCAATCAGCCCCAGCATTTT	CSASGRGSNQPQHF
TRBV3-1	-	-	TRBJ2-7	TGTGCCAGCAGAACGAGTGGGGGAGCCGAGCAGTACTTC	CASRTSGGAEQYF
TRBV7-2	-	many	TRBJ1-1	TGTGCCAGCAGCTTGGACGGGGCAGGGGCTTTCTTT	CASSLDGAGAFF
TRBV7-9	-	few	TRBJ1-4	TGTGCCAGCAGCTTAGTGGTTTCCGAAAAACTGTTTTTT	CASSLVVSEKLFF
TRBV7-2	-	many	TRBJ2-2	TGTGCCAGTCATAGCGCATCGAACACCGGGGAGCTGTTTTTT	CASHSASNTGELFF
TRBV4-3	-	few	TRBJ2-5	TGCGCCAGCAGCCAAGATTCTAGGAGTCAAGAGACCCAGTACTTC	CASSQDSRSQETQYF
TRBV7-2	TRBD1	-	TRBJ1-5	TGTGCCAGCAGATTGGGACAGCTTAATCAGCCCCAGCATTTT	CASRLGQLNQPQHF
TRBV12-3/TRBV12-4	-	-	TRBJ2-3	TGTGCCAGCAACCCCCCGAGGGGCTCCTTGGATACGCAGTATTTT	CASNPPRGSLDTQYF
TRBV7-9	-	-	TRBJ1-2	TGTGCCACTCGTGGCCAGGCCAGGGATGGCTACACCTTC	CATRGQARDGYTF
TRBV7-9	TRBD1	few	TRBJ1-1	TGTGCCAGCAGCTTTGAGGACAGGGAAGCTTTCTTT	CASSFEDREAFF
TRBV20-1	TRBD2	-	TRBJ2-1	TGCAGTGCGACGTCTCTTCGCGGGGGGGCAGGTGAGCAGTTCTTC	CSATSLRGGAGEQFF
TRBV5-1	TRBD1	-	TRBJ2-7	TGCGCCAGCAGTTCCGGCCTCCTTACAGGGGTCTACGAGCAGTACTTC	CASSSGLLTGVYEQYF
TRBV4-3	-	medium-sized	TRBJ1-1	TGCGCCAGCAGCCAAGATCGGAACACTGAAGCTTTCTTT	CASSQDRNTEAFF
TRBV7-2	TRBD1	few	TRBJ2-2	TGTGCCAGCAGCCCCAGCAGGGGACAGGGGTACGCCGGGGAGCTGTTTTTT	CASSPSRGQGYAGELFF
TRBV7-9	TRBD1	few	TRBJ1-1	TGTGCCAGCACTAAGGGGGCGTGGACTGAAGCTTTCTTT	CASTKGAWTEAFF
TRBV20-1	-	-	TRBJ1-1	TGCAGTGCTAGAGGGACTCTCAAAAAGACTGAAGCTTTCTTT	CSARGTLKKTEAFF
TRBV7-9	-	few	TRBJ1-6	TGTGCCAGCAGCGTTTACGGGGATTCACCCCTCCACTTT	CASSVYGDSPLHF
TRBV12-3/TRBV12-4	-	-	TRBJ2-1	TGTGCCAGCAGCCGGGGACCCTACAATGAGCAGTTCTTC	CASSRGPYNEQFF
TRBV6-5	-	-	TRBJ1-2	TGTGCCAGCAGTAAAGCGGGATCTAACTATGGCTACACCTTC	CASSKAGSNYGYTF
TRBV11-2	-	-	TRBJ2-7	TGTGCCAGCAGCTGGTGGGTGAGGGGCAGCGAGCAGTACTTC	CASSWWVRGSEQYF
TRBV4-1	-	few	TRBJ1-5	TGCGCCAGCAGCCAAGTTAGAGGAGGAGGCAATCAGCCCCAGCATTTT	CASSQVRGGGNQPQHF
TRBV7-2	-	few	TRBJ2-7	TGTGCCAGCAGCTTAGAGGCAGGAGCCTACGAGCAGTACTTC	CASSLEAGAYEQYF
TRBV7-2	-	-	TRBJ1-1	TGTGCCAGCAGCAGACAGGCTGAAGCTTTCTTT	CASSRQAEAFF
TRBV4-3	-	few	TRBJ1-1	TGCGCCAGCAGCCAGCCCCGGGGAGGAACTGAAGCTTTCTTT	CASSQPRGGTEAFF
TRBV5-1	TRBD2	-	TRBJ2-3	TGCGCCAGCAGCTCCGCGGGGGGGCAAGATACGCAGTATTTT	CASSSAGGQDTQYF
TRBV7-2	-	-	TRBJ2-1	TGTGCCAGCAGCTTATTAGCCGACTCCTACAATGAGCAGTTCTTC	CASSLLADSYNEQFF
TRBV7-2	-	few	TRBJ2-3	TGTGCCAGCAGCCGCGGACAGACGAAAGATACGCAGTATTTT	CASSRGQTKDTQYF
TRBV7-2	TRBD1	few	TRBJ2-3	TGTGCCAGCCAAAGGGGGCGGAGCACAGATACGCAGTATTTT	CASQRGRSTDTQYF
TRBV15	-	-	TRBJ2-1	TGTGCCACCAGCAGAGTCGGCAATGAGCAGTTCTTC	CATSRVGNEQFF
TRBV7-3	-	-	TRBJ2-3	TGTGCCAGCAGCTCGACCGCCGCAGGCGTAGATACGCAGTATTTT	CASSSTAAGVDTQYF
TRBV4-2	-	few	TRBJ1-4	TGTGCCAGCAGCCCCGGACAGATTGCAACTAATGAAAAACTGTTTTTT	CASSPGQIATNEKLFF
TRBV5-1	TRBD1	few	TRBJ2-6	TGCGCCAGCAGTCCCGGGGACAGGGGTGCTGGGGCCAACGTCCTGACTTTC	CASSPGDRGAGANVLTF
TRBV7-9	-	-	TRBJ2-7	TGTGCCAGCAGCCCTCGAAGGGGAGACCACGAGCAGTACTTC	CASSPRRGDHEQYF
TRBV20-1	TRBD1	-	TRBJ1-6	TGCAGTGCTAGAGCCGGGGGACAGGGGTTTAATTCACCCCTCCACTTT	CSARAGGQGFNSPLHF
TRBV4-1	-	-	TRBJ1-1	TGCGCCAGCAGCCAACCAAGTGCTAACACTGAAGCTTTCTTT	CASSQPSANTEAFF
TRBV20-1	TRBD2	few	TRBJ2-3	TGCAGTGCTAGGGGACTAGCGGGGGCTAGCACAGATACGCAGTATTTT	CSARGLAGASTDTQYF
TRBV7-2	-	few	TRBJ2-3	TGTGCCAGCAGCAGATGGGGCCCCACAGATACGCAGTATTTT	CASSRWGPTDTQYF
TRBV27	-	-	TRBJ2-3	TGTGCCAGCAGTTTATGGCAGTCCCCAGATACGCAGTATTTT	CASSLWQSPDTQYF
TRBV19	-	-	TRBJ1-5	TGTGCCAGTAGCCTAAATAATCAGCCCCAGCATTTT	CASSLNNQPQHF
TRBV6-5	TRBD1	-	TRBJ2-2	TGTGCCAGCAGTTCTAAAGTACAGGGGTATTTCTGGACCGGGGAGCTGTTTTTT	CASSSKVQGYFWTGELFF
TRBV7-2	-	-	TRBJ2-5	TGTGCCAGCAGCAGTGGACTATCCGTAGAGACCCAGTACTTC	CASSSGLSVETQYF
TRBV12-3/TRBV12-4	TRBD1	few	TRBJ1-5	TGTGCCAGCAGTCCACAGGGGATGAGCAATCAGCCCCAGCATTTT	CASSPQGMSNQPQHF
TRBV5-1	-	many	TRBJ2-6	TGCGCCAGCAGCTTGGCCCAGGGGACTGGGGCCAACGTCCTGACTTTC	CASSLAQGTGANVLTF